The rows below give T cell receptor beta chains drawn from one sample of a study of blood T cell repertoires in COVID-19. Sequenced by immunoSEQ multiplex PCR; TCRdb stores in-frame clones only, minus some. The sample has some 170,000 clones; approximately 93% are singletons. The sequencing input was peripheral blood. The source is a woman aged 60-70 years with COVID-19, enrolled during active disease. Each CDR3 is given with its conserved first and last residue. A D gene is named only where the DNA matches it firmly. Only some rows state a clone size, as once, few, many or a class for expanded clones.

cdr3_length,d_call,clone_size,j_call,v_call,cdr3_nt,cdr3_aa
15,TRBD1,NA,TRBJ1-5,TRBV3-1/TRBV3-2,TGTGCCAGCAGCTACGGACAGGGGGGCAATCAGCCCCAGCATTTT,CASSYGQGGNQPQHF
15,NA,NA,TRBJ2-7,TRBV18,TGTGCCAGCTCACCCTTGGACAGTCCGCATTACGAGCAGTACTTC,CASSPLDSPHYEQYF
13,TRBD1,NA,TRBJ2-7,TRBV6-5,TGTGCCAGCAGCAACGACAGGGCGGGCGAGCAGTACTTC,CASSNDRAGEQYF
14,NA,NA,TRBJ1-6,TRBV19,TGTGCCAGTAGTATAGGGACAGAGAATTCACCCCTCCACTTT,CASSIGTENSPLHF
14,NA,NA,TRBJ1-3,TRBV6-5,TGTGCCAGCAGGTCCGGGGTCTCTGGAAACACCATATATTTT,CASRSGVSGNTIYF
16,TRBD1,NA,TRBJ1-2,TRBV4-2,TGTGCCAGCAGCCAAGATTTGGGGACAGTCCTCTATGGCTACACCTTC,CASSQDLGTVLYGYTF
17,NA,once,TRBJ2-6,TRBV7-8,TGTGCCAGCAGCTTAGTTTTCCGGGGGACTGGGGCCAACGTCCTGACTTTC,CASSLVFRGTGANVLTF
16,TRBD2,NA,TRBJ2-1,TRBV7-9,TGTGCCAGCAGCTTATTATCTAGCGGGGGTCACAATGAGCAGTTCTTC,CASSLLSSGGHNEQFF
13,NA,NA,TRBJ1-2,TRBV5-6,TGTGCCAGTCACCTCCCCGGGTTGGGTGGCTACACCTTC,CASHLPGLGGYTF
15,TRBD1,NA,TRBJ1-5,TRBV2,TGTGCCAGCAATCTGGGCAGGGGGGGCAATCAGCCCCAGCATTTT,CASNLGRGGNQPQHF
15,TRBD1,NA,TRBJ1-6,TRBV6-5,TGTGCCAGCAGTTCCACAGACAGGGGTAATTCACCCCTCCACTTT,CASSSTDRGNSPLHF
16,TRBD1,once,TRBJ2-3,TRBV27,TGTGCCAGCAGCACCAGGACAGGGCAGAGCACAGATACGCAGTATTTT,CASSTRTGQSTDTQYF
14,TRBD1,NA,TRBJ1-5,TRBV5-4,TGTGCCAGCAGCGTACAGGGGGGCAATCAGCCCCAGCATTTT,CASSVQGGNQPQHF
14,TRBD1,NA,TRBJ2-7,TRBV4-1,TGCGCCAGCAGCCTTGGACAGGGGGCCTACGAGCAGTACTTC,CASSLGQGAYEQYF
15,NA,NA,TRBJ1-6,TRBV9,TGTGCCAGCAGCGGTCCCGGGATCAATAATTCACCCCTCCACTTT,CASSGPGINNSPLHF
17,TRBD1,NA,TRBJ1-2,TRBV18,TGTGCCAGCTCACCGGCCGGGACAGGGTTAGCTAACTATGGCTACACCTTC,CASSPAGTGLANYGYTF
14,TRBD1,few,TRBJ1-2,TRBV3-1/TRBV3-2,TGTGCCAGCAGCCAAGGACAGGGAGAGGGTGGCTACACCTTC,CASSQGQGEGGYTF
15,TRBD2,NA,TRBJ2-3,TRBV19,TGTGCCAGTAGTCCGGGACTAGCGGGGAGTGATACGCAGTATTTT,CASSPGLAGSDTQYF
14,NA,NA,TRBJ1-1,TRBV15,TGTGCCACCAGCAGAGACAGGTGGAACACTGAAGCTTTCTTT,CATSRDRWNTEAFF
15,TRBD1,NA,TRBJ1-6,TRBV9,TGTGCCAGCAGCAAAAAGGGACAGGGAGATTCACCCCTCCACTTT,CASSKKGQGDSPLHF
13,TRBD1,NA,TRBJ1-5,TRBV10-3,TGTGCCATCAGTCGACAGGGAAATCAGCCCCAGCATTTT,CAISRQGNQPQHF
16,TRBD1,NA,TRBJ2-5,TRBV19,TGTGCCAGTAGCAAAGGGACAGGGAGCCGGCGGGAGACCCAGTACTTC,CASSKGTGSRRETQYF
14,TRBD1,once,TRBJ2-2,TRBV30,TGTGCCTCTGACAGGGGTCCGAACACCGGGGAGCTGTTTTTT,CASDRGPNTGELFF
11,NA,NA,TRBJ2-1,TRBV6-5,TGTGCCAGCACTATGGACAATGAGCAGTTCTTC,CASTMDNEQFF
16,NA,NA,TRBJ2-1,TRBV7-3,TGTGCCAGCAGCTTACACGACAGTCCGAGGAACAATGAGCAGTTCTTC,CASSLHDSPRNNEQFF
16,TRBD2,once,TRBJ2-3,TRBV5-8,TGTGCCAGCAGCTTGGGAGGTCGCGGGGGGTTGTATACGCAGTATTTT,CASSLGGRGGLYTQYF
13,TRBD1,NA,TRBJ1-2,TRBV6-5,TGTGCCAGCAGGACAGGGTTTAATTATGGCTACACCTTC,CASRTGFNYGYTF
15,TRBD1,NA,TRBJ2-7,TRBV19,TGTGCCAGTACCAAAACGACAGGGGGCATAGACGAGCAGTACTTC,CASTKTTGGIDEQYF
17,NA,NA,TRBJ2-1,TRBV7-2,TGTGCCAGCAGCTCCAAACAGGGAGTGGTATTTCGGAATGAGCAGTTCTTC,CASSSKQGVVFRNEQFF
15,NA,NA,TRBJ1-4,TRBV5-4,TGTGCCAGCAGCTACCAACGAGGGACAAAGGAAAAACTGTTTTTT,CASSYQRGTKEKLFF
14,NA,few,TRBJ1-2,TRBV7-2,TGTGCCAGCAGCTTAGGGCAGGGTAACTATGGCTACACCTTC,CASSLGQGNYGYTF
15,NA,once,TRBJ1-6,TRBV7-7,TGTGCCAGCAACCTAGGACACCTCTATAATTCACCCCTCCACTTT,CASNLGHLYNSPLHF
18,TRBD1,NA,TRBJ2-3,TRBV15,TGTGCCACCAGCAGAGAGATCAGGACAGGGTTAGTGGCAGATACGCAGTATTTT,CATSREIRTGLVADTQYF
13,TRBD1,few,TRBJ1-1,TRBV19,TGTGCCAGTAGTGCCCAGGGGGGCACTGAAGCTTTCTTT,CASSAQGGTEAFF
14,NA,once,TRBJ1-5,TRBV3-1/TRBV3-2,TGTGCCAGCAGCCAAGATGCGGGGAGGGGGCCCCAGCATTTT,CASSQDAGRGPQHF
15,NA,NA,TRBJ1-2,TRBV7-9,TGTGCCAGCAGCTCAGCCCTTACAGGGACCTATGGCTACACCTTC,CASSSALTGTYGYTF
17,NA,NA,TRBJ1-4,TRBV4-1,TGCGCCAGCAGCCAAAGTAACTGGGCAGGGCGGAATGAAAAACTGTTTTTT,CASSQSNWAGRNEKLFF
16,TRBD1,once,TRBJ1-2,TRBV11-2,TGTGCCAGCAGCTTAAATAGGGCAGGGGGAACCTATGGCTACACCTTC,CASSLNRAGGTYGYTF
14,NA,NA,TRBJ2-3,TRBV12-5,TGTGCTAGTGGTTTGGGGCAGAGCACAGATACGCAGTATTTT,CASGLGQSTDTQYF
14,TRBD1,NA,TRBJ1-2,TRBV19,TGTGCCAGTAGTCCGGGACAGGGTCGCCGCGGCTACACCTTC,CASSPGQGRRGYTF
15,NA,NA,TRBJ2-2,TRBV6-6,TGTGCCAGCAGCCAAAGACAGGTGCCCACCGGGGAGCTGTTTTTT,CASSQRQVPTGELFF
13,NA,NA,TRBJ2-7,TRBV6-6,TGTGCCAGCAGTTACGCTGGAAGCGACGAGCAGTACTTC,CASSYAGSDEQYF
13,NA,few,TRBJ1-1,TRBV7-2,TGTGCCAGCAGCTTGACAGAGAACACTGAAGCTTTCTTT,CASSLTENTEAFF
17,NA,NA,TRBJ2-1,TRBV7-2,TGTGCCAGCAGCTTAGTAGGCGGCAGGGGTCTATGGGTTGAGCAGTTCTTC,CASSLVGGRGLWVEQFF
16,NA,NA,TRBJ2-1,TRBV7-6,TGTGCCAGCAGCCCTAGGACGGGGGACAGCCCCACAGGGCAGTTCTTC,CASSPRTGDSPTGQFF
12,NA,NA,TRBJ2-7,TRBV6-2/TRBV6-3,TGTGCCAGCAGTCTAAGCTCCTACGAGCAGTACTTC,CASSLSSYEQYF